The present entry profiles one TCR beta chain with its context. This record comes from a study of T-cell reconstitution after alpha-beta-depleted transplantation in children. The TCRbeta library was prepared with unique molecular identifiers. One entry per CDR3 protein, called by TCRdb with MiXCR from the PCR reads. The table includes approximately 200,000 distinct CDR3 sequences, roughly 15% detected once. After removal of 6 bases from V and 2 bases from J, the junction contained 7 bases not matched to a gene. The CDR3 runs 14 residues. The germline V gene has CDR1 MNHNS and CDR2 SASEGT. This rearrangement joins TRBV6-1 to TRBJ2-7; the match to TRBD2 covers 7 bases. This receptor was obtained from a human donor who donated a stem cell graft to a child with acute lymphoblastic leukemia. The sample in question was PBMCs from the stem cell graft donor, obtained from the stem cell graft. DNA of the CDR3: TGTGCCAGCAGGACCGGGGACTACGCCTACGAGCAGTACTTC. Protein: CASRTGDYAYEQYF.